The rows below give T cell receptor beta chains drawn from one sample of a study of cytomegalovirus exposure and HLA in healthy donors. The protocol was immunoSEQ multiplex PCR, while the TCRdb copy is restricted to in-frame clones and leaves out a portion. This table holds around 190,000 clones, almost 85% found once. Material for sequencing was PBMCs. These receptors all stem from a woman between 45 and 60 years old in good health and CMV-seronegative. The CDR3 runs from the conserved cysteine through the conserved F or W. D genes are given only for firm matches. Clone sizes are given selectively: once, few, many, or a class where the clone is expanded.

d_gene	j_gene	abundance	v_gene	CDR3nt	CDR3aa
TRBD1	TRBJ2-1	NA	TRBV18	TGTGCCAGCTCAAAGGGGGCTACGTGGGAAACAGAGCAGTTCTTC	CASSKGATWETEQFF
NA	TRBJ2-3	NA	TRBV6-5	TGTGCCAGCAGTTCAGACTACCTCCTTGCCCCAGATACGCAGTATTTT	CASSSDYLLAPDTQYF
TRBD2	TRBJ2-7	NA	TRBV7-3	TGTGCCAGCAGCTTAGGCGGGAGAACCTACGAGCAGTACTTC	CASSLGGRTYEQYF
TRBD2	TRBJ2-1	NA	TRBV13	TGTGCCAGCAGCTTAGACGGGGGGGAAAGCTCCTACAATGAGCAGTTCTTC	CASSLDGGESSYNEQFF
TRBD1	TRBJ2-2	NA	TRBV2	TGTGCCAGCAGTGGCCCCGGGACAGGGAACACCGGGGAGCTGTTTTTT	CASSGPGTGNTGELFF
TRBD2	TRBJ2-3	NA	TRBV2	TGTGCCAGCAGTGCAGCGGGAGGGCGCGCAGATACGCAGTATTTT	CASSAAGGRADTQYF
TRBD1	TRBJ1-1	NA	TRBV20-1	TGCCTACCAAAGGGGGCTGTGGCTTTCTTT	CLPKGAVAFF
NA	TRBJ1-3	NA	TRBV18	TGTGCCAGCTCACAGGGAGCTGGAAACACCATATATTTT	CASSQGAGNTIYF
NA	TRBJ2-1	NA	TRBV5-8	TGTGCCAGCAGCTCGGGAATCTCGTACAATGAGCAGTTCTTC	CASSSGISYNEQFF
TRBD1	TRBJ1-3	NA	TRBV11-2	TGTGCCAGCAGCTCCCGTATAGGGGGCAATGGAAACACCATATATTTT	CASSSRIGGNGNTIYF
NA	TRBJ2-7	NA	TRBV30	TGTGCCTGGAGTGTAGGGGGGGACTACGAGCAGTACTTC	CAWSVGGDYEQYF
NA	TRBJ1-2	NA	TRBV30	TGTGCCTGGAGTGTACGGGGGGAAGGCTATGGCTACACCTTC	CAWSVRGEGYGYTF
TRBD1	TRBJ2-7	once	TRBV27	TGTGCCAGCAGCCCGGGACAGGGGGTTTACGAGCAGTACTTC	CASSPGQGVYEQYF
NA	TRBJ2-7	NA	TRBV27	TGTGCCAGCAGTTTAAATCAGGGGCCGGCCGAGCAGTACTTC	CASSLNQGPAEQYF
NA	TRBJ1-3	NA	TRBV7-9	TGTGCCAGCAGCTTAGTGGCAGGGCTCGGAAACACCATATATTTT	CASSLVAGLGNTIYF
TRBD2	TRBJ2-1	NA	TRBV5-1	TGCGCCAGCAGCTCTTGGGGTAGCGGGATTGATGATGAGCAGTTCTTC	CASSSWGSGIDDEQFF
TRBD2	TRBJ2-3	once	TRBV28	TGTGCCAGCAGTTTAGGGGTAGCGGGAGGAACAGATACGCAGTATTTT	CASSLGVAGGTDTQYF
NA	TRBJ1-1	NA	TRBV7-9	TGTGCCAGCAGCTCGCCGGGGGGGCCGTTCACTGAAGCTTTCTTT	CASSSPGGPFTEAFF
TRBD2	TRBJ2-7	few	TRBV5-4	TGTGCCAGCAGCATGGGACTAGCGGGCTCCTACGAGCAGTACTTC	CASSMGLAGSYEQYF
NA	TRBJ1-2	NA	TRBV6-5	TGTGCCAGCAGTTACCTACAACAGCCGAACTATGGCTACACCTTC	CASSYLQQPNYGYTF
NA	TRBJ2-7	NA	TRBV28	TGTGCCAGCAGTTTAGGGGACAACTACGAGCAGTACTTC	CASSLGDNYEQYF
NA	TRBJ2-7	NA	TRBV29-1	TGCAGCGCCAGTACAGGGAGCTCCTACGAGCAGTACTTC	CSASTGSSYEQYF
TRBD1	TRBJ2-7	NA	TRBV15	TGTGCCACCAGCAGAGACCTGGGACAGGGCTCTTACGAGCAGTACTTC	CATSRDLGQGSYEQYF
TRBD1	TRBJ2-3	NA	TRBV30	TGTGCCTGGAGTCCGGGACAGGGGACAGATACGCAGTATTTT	CAWSPGQGTDTQYF
NA	TRBJ2-2	NA	TRBV29-1	TGCAGCGTTGAAGTTGGTAGCGCCGGGGAGCTGTTTTTT	CSVEVGSAGELFF
NA	TRBJ1-2	NA	TRBV4-3	TGCGCCAGCAGTCAACTCGGGGGGCAGGGGGGCTACACCTTC	CASSQLGGQGGYTF
TRBD2	TRBJ2-7	NA	TRBV2	TGTGCCAGCACTGCCCGAGGGACTAGCTCCTACGAGCAGTACTTC	CASTARGTSSYEQYF
NA	TRBJ2-1	NA	TRBV14	TGTGCCAGCAGCCAAGCGTCCCACAATGAGCAGTTCTTC	CASSQASHNEQFF
TRBD2	TRBJ2-3	NA	TRBV11-2	TGTGCCAGCAGCCTCGGGGGGACAGATACGCAGTATTTT	CASSLGGTDTQYF
NA	TRBJ2-3	NA	TRBV7-9	TGTTCCAGCACCACCCTCGGGAGAGATACGCAGTATTTT	CSSTTLGRDTQYF
NA	TRBJ1-1	NA	TRBV6-6	TGTGCCAGCAAAGTCACAGGGAAGAAGGGCACTGAAGCTTTCTTT	CASKVTGKKGTEAFF
TRBD2	TRBJ2-1	few	TRBV5-1	TGCGCCAGCACCCCGGGACTAGGAGTTGAGCAGTTCTTC	CASTPGLGVEQFF
NA	TRBJ1-1	NA	TRBV28	TGTGCCAGCAGTTTTGCGAGATCTTCGAAGACTGAAGCTTTCTTT	CASSFARSSKTEAFF
NA	TRBJ2-5	NA	TRBV30	TGTGCCTGGGCCCCCCCAGTCGACCAAGAGACCCAGTACTTC	CAWAPPVDQETQYF
TRBD1	TRBJ1-1	NA	TRBV5-1	TGCGCCAGCAGCTCCCTGGACAGGGGGCGGGAAGCTTTCTTT	CASSSLDRGREAFF
TRBD2	TRBJ2-7	NA	TRBV18	TGTGCCAGCTCACCCCTTGGGACTAGCGGGAGTTCGTACGGGCAGTACTTC	CASSPLGTSGSSYGQYF
NA	TRBJ2-3	NA	TRBV7-2	TGTGCCAGCAGCTTAGGAGTGAGCACAGATACGCAGTATTTT	CASSLGVSTDTQYF
NA	TRBJ2-7	NA	TRBV6-5	TGTGCCAGCAGAATAACCTTCCGGGGAGTTACGGAGCAGTACTTC	CASRITFRGVTEQYF
NA	TRBJ1-5	NA	TRBV30	TGTGCCTGGAGTGTACACAGCAATCAGCCCCAGCATTTT	CAWSVHSNQPQHF
NA	TRBJ2-1	NA	TRBV11-2	TGTGCCAGCAGCCCCAGCCCGGGACTTTCCTACAATGAGCAGTTCTTC	CASSPSPGLSYNEQFF
NA	TRBJ1-1	NA	TRBV5-5	TGTGCCAGCACCCCCTCAAGTCTAAGAGGCGCTTTCTTT	CASTPSSLRGAFF
TRBD2	TRBJ2-1	NA	TRBV4-1	TGCGCCAGCAGCCCTAAGCGGGAGGGCAGTAATGAGCAGTTCTTC	CASSPKREGSNEQFF
TRBD2	TRBJ2-7	NA	TRBV10-2	TGCGCCAGTCGGCGGGAGTTGTACGAGCAGTACTTC	CASRRELYEQYF
NA	TRBJ1-1	NA	TRBV6-5	TGTGCCAGCAGTTACATGGAGGCTGAAGCTTTCTTT	CASSYMEAEAFF
NA	TRBJ2-7	NA	TRBV28	TGTGCCAGCAAACGCGGTCCCGAGCAGTACTTC	CASKRGPEQYF
NA	TRBJ2-7	NA	TRBV7-8	TGTGCCAGCAGCTTACACAGGCAGTACGAGCAGTACTTC	CASSLHRQYEQYF
TRBD2	TRBJ2-3	NA	TRBV4-1	TGCGCCAGCAGCCGACTACTAGCGACTAGCACAGATACGCAGTATTTT	CASSRLLATSTDTQYF
TRBD1	TRBJ2-5	NA	TRBV5-1	TGCGCCAGCTGCCCTACAGGGGGCCTTGAGACCCAGTACTTC	CASCPTGGLETQYF
TRBD1	TRBJ1-5	NA	TRBV5-4	TGTGCCAGCAGCTTGGACAGGGGCAACTCTCAGCCCCAGCATTTT	CASSLDRGNSQPQHF
TRBD1	TRBJ1-1	many	TRBV7-9	TGTGCCAGCAGCTATGACAGGGGGGGTACTGAAGCTTTCTTT	CASSYDRGGTEAFF
NA	TRBJ1-2	NA	TRBV21-1	TGTGCCAGCAGCAACCGGGACAGACCCCGAGGCTACACCTTC	CASSNRDRPRGYTF
TRBD2	TRBJ2-1	NA	TRBV11-1	TGTGCCAGCAGCTTAAAACTAGCGGGAGTGGGTGAGCAGTTCTTC	CASSLKLAGVGEQFF
TRBD2	TRBJ2-5	NA	TRBV5-1	TGCGCCAGCAGCTTTGGGGTAGCGGGGCCACAAGAGACCCAGTACTTC	CASSFGVAGPQETQYF
NA	TRBJ2-3	NA	TRBV29-1	TGCAGCGTGCACACCCCGGAGCGGAGCACAGATACGCAGTATTTT	CSVHTPERSTDTQYF
TRBD1	TRBJ2-3	NA	TRBV19	TGTGCCAGTAGTGACAGGGGGTTTTCCACAGATACGCAGTATTTT	CASSDRGFSTDTQYF
NA	TRBJ1-5	NA	TRBV30	TGTGCCTGGAGTTGGGGGGAGGGACAGCCCCAGCATTTT	CAWSWGEGQPQHF
NA	TRBJ2-7	NA	TRBV6-5	TGTGCCAGCAGTTACTCGAGGGAAGGGACTTCCTACTTC	CASSYSREGTSYF
NA	TRBJ2-1	once	TRBV28	TGTGCCAGCAGTTTATACGGACAGATCAATGAGCAGTTCTTC	CASSLYGQINEQFF
TRBD2	TRBJ2-4	NA	TRBV30	TGTGCCTGGAGACCGGGACTATCCAACATTCAGTACTTC	CAWRPGLSNIQYF
TRBD1	TRBJ1-4	once	TRBV28	TGTGCCAGCAGCAAGACAGGGGGGGCTGAAAAACTGTTTTTT	CASSKTGGAEKLFF